This T cell receptor beta chain was obtained from a study of cytomegalovirus exposure and HLA in healthy donors. Study-wide findings and caveats: The authors considered a cluster of highly shared sequence variants likely to be a sequencing artifact. Using a false discovery rate of 0.05, a later analysis showed that 16,951 TCR beta sequences were associated with HLA alleles.

A word on this clone: Antigen specificity is unknown.

V lost 3 bases, J lost 6 bases, and 15 bases lay in between. This CDR3 has 16 residues. CDR1 is MDHEN, CDR2 SYDVKM, per germline. 13 Jbeta primers and 60 Vbeta primers were used for the PCR. TCRdb's copy holds only in-frame clones and misses some; the assay was immunoSEQ multiplex PCR. This table holds 100,000 to 150,000 clones, around two thirds found once. This chain links TRBV28 with TRBJ1-6, with no clear D. The receptor's source is a man aged 60 to 75 in good health and CMV-seropositive. Sequences were obtained from PBMCs. DNA for the CDR3: TGTGCCAGCAGTTTTCACCCTGACCCGGGTAATTCACCCCTCCACTTT. Protein sequence: CASSFHPDPGNSPLHF.